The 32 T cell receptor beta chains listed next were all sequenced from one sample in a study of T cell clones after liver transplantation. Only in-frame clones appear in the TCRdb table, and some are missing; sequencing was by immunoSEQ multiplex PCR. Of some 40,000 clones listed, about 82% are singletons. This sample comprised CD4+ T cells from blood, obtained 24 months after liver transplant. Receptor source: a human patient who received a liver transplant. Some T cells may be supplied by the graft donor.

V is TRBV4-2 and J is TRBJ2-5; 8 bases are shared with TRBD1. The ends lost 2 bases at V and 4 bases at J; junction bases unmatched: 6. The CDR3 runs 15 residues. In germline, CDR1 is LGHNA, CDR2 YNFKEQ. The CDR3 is CASSQPGQGPETQYF. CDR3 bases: TGTGCCAGCAGCCAACCTGGACAGGGTCCAGAGACCCAGTACTTC.

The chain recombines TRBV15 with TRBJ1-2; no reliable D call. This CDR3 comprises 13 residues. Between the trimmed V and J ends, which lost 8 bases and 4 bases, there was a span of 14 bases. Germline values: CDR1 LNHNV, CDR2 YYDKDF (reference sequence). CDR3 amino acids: CATAGRLSYGYTF. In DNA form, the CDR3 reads TGTGCCACCGCCGGGCGATTATCCTATGGCTACACCTTC.

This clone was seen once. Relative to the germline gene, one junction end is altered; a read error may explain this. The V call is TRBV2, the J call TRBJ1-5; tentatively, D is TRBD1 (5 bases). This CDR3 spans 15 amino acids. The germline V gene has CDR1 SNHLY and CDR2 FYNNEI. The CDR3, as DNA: TGTGCCAGCAGCGAAGAGTCCGGGGGGAGGCAGCCCCAGCATTTT. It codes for CASSEESGGRQPQHF. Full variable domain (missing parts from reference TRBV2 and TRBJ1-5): EPEVTQTPSHQVTQMGQEVILRCVPISNHLYFYWYRQILGQKVEFLVSFYNNEISEKSEIFDDQFSVERPDGSNFTLKIRSTKLEDSAMYFCASSEESGGRQPQHFGDGTRLSIL.

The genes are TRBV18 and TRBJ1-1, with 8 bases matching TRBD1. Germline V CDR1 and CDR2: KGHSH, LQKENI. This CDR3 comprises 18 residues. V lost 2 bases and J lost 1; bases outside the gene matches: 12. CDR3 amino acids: CASSPSPGQAVANTEAFF. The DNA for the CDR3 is TGTGCCAGCTCACCATCACCGGGACAGGCTGTCGCGAACACTGAAGCTTTCTTT.

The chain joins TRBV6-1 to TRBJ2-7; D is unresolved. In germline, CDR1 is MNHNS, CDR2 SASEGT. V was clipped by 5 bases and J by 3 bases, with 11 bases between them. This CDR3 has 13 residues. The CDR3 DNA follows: TGTGCCAGCAGTAAACCCGGAGACTACGAGCAGTACTTC. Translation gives CASSKPGDYEQYF.

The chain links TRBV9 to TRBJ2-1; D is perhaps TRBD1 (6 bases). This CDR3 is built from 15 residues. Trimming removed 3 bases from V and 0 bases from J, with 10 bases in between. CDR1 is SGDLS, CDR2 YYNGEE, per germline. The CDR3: CASSDRDNSYNEQFF. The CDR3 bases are TGTGCCAGCAGCGACCGGGACAACTCCTACAATGAGCAGTTCTTC.

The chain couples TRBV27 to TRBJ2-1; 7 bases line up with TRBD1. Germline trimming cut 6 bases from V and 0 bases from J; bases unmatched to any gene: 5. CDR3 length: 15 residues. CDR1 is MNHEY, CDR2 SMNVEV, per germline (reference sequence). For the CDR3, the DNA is TGTGCCAGCAGACAGGGGATTAACTCCTACAATGAGCAGTTCTTC. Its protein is CASRQGINSYNEQFF.

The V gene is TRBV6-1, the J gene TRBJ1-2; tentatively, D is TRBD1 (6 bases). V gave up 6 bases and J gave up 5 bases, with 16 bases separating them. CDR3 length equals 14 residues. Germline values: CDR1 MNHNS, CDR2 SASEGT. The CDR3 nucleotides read TGTGCCAGCAGGCGGGCAGGGGATTTGTATGGCTACACCTTC. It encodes CASRRAGDLYGYTF.

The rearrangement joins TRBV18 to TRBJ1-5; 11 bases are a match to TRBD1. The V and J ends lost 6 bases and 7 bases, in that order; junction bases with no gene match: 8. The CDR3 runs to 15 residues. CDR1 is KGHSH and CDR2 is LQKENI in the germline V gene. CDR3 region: CASSRGTGGGQPQHF. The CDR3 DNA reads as TGTGCCAGCTCCCGGGGGACAGGGGGAGGCCAGCCCCAGCATTTT.

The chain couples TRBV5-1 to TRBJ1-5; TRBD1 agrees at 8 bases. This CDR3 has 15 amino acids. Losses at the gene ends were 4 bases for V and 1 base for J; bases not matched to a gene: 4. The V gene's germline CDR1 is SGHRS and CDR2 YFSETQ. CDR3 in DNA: TGCGCCAGCAGCGAACAGGGGGGGAGCAATCAGCCCCAGCATTTT. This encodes CASSEQGGSNQPQHF.

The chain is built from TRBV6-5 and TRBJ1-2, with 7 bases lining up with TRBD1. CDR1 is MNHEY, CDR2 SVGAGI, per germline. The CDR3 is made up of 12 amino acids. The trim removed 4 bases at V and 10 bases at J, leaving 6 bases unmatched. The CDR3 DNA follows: TGTGCCAGCAGTTCCCTACAGGGGAACTACACCTTC. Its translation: CASSSLQGNYTF.

CDR3 in DNA: TGTGCCAGCAGCCATTATCTGGCCAGGAACACTGAAGCTTTCTTT. Its protein product is CASSHYLARNTEAFF. This rearrangement joins TRBV14 to TRBJ1-1; D gene ambiguous. Deletions cut 3 bases from V and 1 base from J, with 12 bases between. The CDR3 runs 15 residues. Germline assignment: CDR1 SGHDN and CDR2 FVKESK.

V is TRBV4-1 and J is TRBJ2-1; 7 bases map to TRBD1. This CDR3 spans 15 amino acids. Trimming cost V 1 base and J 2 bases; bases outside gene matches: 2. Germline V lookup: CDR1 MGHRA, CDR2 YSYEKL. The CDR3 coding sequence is TGCGCCAGCAGCCAAGGGGGGACAGCCTACAATGAGCAGTTCTTC. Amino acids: CASSQGGTAYNEQFF.

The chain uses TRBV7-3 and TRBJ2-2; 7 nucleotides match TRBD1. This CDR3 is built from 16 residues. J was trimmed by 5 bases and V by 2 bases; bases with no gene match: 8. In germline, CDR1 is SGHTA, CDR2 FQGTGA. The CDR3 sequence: CASSLVARQGTGELFF. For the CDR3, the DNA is TGTGCCAGCAGCTTAGTAGCGAGACAGGGAACCGGGGAGCTGTTTTTT.

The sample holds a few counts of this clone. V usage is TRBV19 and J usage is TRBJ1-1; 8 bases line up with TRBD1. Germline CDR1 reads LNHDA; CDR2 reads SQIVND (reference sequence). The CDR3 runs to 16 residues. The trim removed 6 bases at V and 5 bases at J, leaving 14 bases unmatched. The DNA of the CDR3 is TGTGCCAGTAGCACCTACGGGGCAGGGGGCGATACTGAAGCTTTCTTT. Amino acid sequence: CASSTYGAGGDTEAFF. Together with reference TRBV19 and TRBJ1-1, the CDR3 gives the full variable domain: DGGITQSPKYLFRKEGQNVTLSCEQNLNHDAMYWYRQDPGQGLRLIYYSQIVNDFQKGDIAEGYSVSREKKESFPLTVTSAQKNPTAFYLCASSTYGAGGDTEAFFGQGTRLTVV.

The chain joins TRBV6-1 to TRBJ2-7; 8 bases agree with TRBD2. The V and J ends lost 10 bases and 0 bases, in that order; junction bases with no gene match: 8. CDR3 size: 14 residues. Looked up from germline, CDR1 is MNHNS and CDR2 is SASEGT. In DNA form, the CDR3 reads TGTGCCACCCAAAGTAGCGGGACCTCCTACGAGCAGTACTTC. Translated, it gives CATQSSGTSYEQYF.

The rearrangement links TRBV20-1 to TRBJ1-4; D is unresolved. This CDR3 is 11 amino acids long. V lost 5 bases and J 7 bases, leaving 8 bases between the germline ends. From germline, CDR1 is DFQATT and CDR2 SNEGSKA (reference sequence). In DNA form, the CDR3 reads TGCAGTGCTCCCTACCCTGAAAAACTGTTTTTT. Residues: CSAPYPEKLFF.

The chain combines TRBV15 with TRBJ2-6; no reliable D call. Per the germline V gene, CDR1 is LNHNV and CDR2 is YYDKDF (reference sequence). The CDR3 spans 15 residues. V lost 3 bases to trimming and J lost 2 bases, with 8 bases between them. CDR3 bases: TGTGCCACCAGCAGGCGGCAGGCTGGGGCCAACGTCCTGACTTTC. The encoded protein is CATSRRQAGANVLTF.

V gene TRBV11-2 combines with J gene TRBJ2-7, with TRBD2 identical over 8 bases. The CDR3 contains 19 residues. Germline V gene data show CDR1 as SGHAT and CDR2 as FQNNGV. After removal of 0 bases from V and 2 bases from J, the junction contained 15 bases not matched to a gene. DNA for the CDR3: TGTGCCAGCAGCTTAGATACTCGGGTAGCGGGGAAGGCCCCCTACGAGCAGTACTTC. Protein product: CASSLDTRVAGKAPYEQYF. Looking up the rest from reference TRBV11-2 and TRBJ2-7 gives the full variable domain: EAGVAQSPRYKIIEKRQSVAFWCNPISGHATLYWYQQILGQGPKLLIQFQNNGVVDDSQLPKDRFSAERLKGVDSTLKIQPAKLEDSAVYLCASSLDTRVAGKAPYEQYFGPGTRLTVT.

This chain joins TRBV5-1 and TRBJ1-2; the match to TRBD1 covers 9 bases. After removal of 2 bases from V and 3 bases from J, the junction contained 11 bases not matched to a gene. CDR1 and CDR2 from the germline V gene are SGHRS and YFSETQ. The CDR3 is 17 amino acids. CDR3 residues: CASSLGDRAPPYYGYTF. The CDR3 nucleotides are TGCGCCAGCAGCTTAGGGGACAGGGCGCCCCCCTACTATGGCTACACCTTC.

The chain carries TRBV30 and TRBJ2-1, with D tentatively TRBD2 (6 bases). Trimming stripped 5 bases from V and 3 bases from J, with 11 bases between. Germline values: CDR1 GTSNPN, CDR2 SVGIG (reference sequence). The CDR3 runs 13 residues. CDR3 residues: CAWSRLGYNEQFF. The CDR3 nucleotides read TGTGCCTGGTCCCGACTAGGCTACAATGAGCAGTTCTTC.

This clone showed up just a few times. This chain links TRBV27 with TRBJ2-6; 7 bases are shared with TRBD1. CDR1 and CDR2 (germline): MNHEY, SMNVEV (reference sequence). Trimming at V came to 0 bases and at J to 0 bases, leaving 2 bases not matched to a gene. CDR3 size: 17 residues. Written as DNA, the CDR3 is TGTGCCAGCAGTTTATCCCCAGGGGGCTCTGGGGCCAACGTCCTGACTTTC. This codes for CASSLSPGGSGANVLTF.

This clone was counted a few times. CDR3 loop: CASRGAALNGYTF. The CDR3 bases are TGTGCCAGTAGGGGGGCTGCACTCAATGGCTACACCTTC. This chain connects TRBV19 to TRBJ1-2; TRBD1 is a possible D gene (6 bases). This CDR3 has 13 residues. Trimming shortened V by 6 bases and J by 6 bases, and 14 bases separated the two germline ends. Germline CDR1 reads LNHDA; CDR2 reads SQIVND (reference sequence).

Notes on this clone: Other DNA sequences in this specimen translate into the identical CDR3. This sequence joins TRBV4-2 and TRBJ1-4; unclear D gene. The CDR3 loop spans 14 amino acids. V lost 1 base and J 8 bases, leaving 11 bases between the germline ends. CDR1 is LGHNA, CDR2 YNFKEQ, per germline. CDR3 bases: TGTGCCAGCAGCCAAGGGGGAGTGGGGGAAAAACTGTTTTTT. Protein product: CASSQGGVGEKLFF.

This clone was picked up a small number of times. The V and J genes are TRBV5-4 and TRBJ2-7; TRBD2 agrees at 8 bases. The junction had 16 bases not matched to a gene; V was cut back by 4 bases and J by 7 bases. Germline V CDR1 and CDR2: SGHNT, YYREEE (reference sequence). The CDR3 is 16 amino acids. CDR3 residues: CASSGGRAGVLREQYF. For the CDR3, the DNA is TGTGCCAGCAGCGGGGGGAGAGCGGGAGTTCTTAGGGAGCAGTACTTC.

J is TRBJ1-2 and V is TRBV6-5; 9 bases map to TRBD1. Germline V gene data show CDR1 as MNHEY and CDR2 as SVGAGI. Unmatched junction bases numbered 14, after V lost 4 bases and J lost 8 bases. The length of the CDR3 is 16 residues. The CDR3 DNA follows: TGTGCCAGCAGTTCCTACTCCCGGGACAGGGTGATGGGCTACACCTTC. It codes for CASSSYSRDRVMGYTF.

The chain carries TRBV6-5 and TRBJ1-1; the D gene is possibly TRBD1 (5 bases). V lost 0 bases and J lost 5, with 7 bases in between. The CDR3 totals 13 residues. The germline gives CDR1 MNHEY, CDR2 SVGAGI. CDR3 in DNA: TGTGCCAGCAGTTACTCGCAGGGAACTGAAGCTTTCTTT. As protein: CASSYSQGTEAFF.

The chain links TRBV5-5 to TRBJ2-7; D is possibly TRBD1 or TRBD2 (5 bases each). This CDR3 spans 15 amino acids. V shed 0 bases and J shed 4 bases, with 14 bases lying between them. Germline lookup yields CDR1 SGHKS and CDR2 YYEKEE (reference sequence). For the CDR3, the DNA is TGTGCCAGCAGCTTGGTCATGGGGGTTCAGTACGAGCAGTACTTC. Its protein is CASSLVMGVQYEQYF.

The CDR3 bases are TGTGCCAGCAGTTTAACTCATACCTACGAGCAGTACTTC. Translating gives CASSLTHTYEQYF. The J gene is TRBJ2-7, the V gene TRBV27; the D is unclear. Between the trimmed V and J ends, which lost 2 bases and 2 bases, there was a span of 7 bases. The CDR3 sequence is 13 residues long. Germline V CDR1 and CDR2: MNHEY, SMNVEV (reference sequence).

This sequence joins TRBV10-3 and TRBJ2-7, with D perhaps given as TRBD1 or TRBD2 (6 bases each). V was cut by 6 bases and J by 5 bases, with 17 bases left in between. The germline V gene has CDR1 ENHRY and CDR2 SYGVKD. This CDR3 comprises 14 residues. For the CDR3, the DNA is TGTGCCATCAGCGGGGGACAACTCTACGACGAGCAGTACTTC. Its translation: CAISGGQLYDEQYF.

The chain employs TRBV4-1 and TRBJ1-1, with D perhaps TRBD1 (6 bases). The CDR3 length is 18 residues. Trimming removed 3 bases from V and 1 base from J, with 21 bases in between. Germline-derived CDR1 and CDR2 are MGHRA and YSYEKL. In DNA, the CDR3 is TGCGCCAGCAGCCAGACGAAGACTCGGACAGCTTCGAACACTGAAGCTTTCTTT. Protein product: CASSQTKTRTASNTEAFF.

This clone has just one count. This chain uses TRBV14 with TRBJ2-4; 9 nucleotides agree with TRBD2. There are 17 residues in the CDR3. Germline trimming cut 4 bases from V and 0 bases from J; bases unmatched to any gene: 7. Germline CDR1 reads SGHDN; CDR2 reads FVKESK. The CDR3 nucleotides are TGTGCCAGCAGCCCCTTGACTAGCGGAGTAGCCAAAAACATTCAGTACTTC. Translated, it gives CASSPLTSGVAKNIQYF.